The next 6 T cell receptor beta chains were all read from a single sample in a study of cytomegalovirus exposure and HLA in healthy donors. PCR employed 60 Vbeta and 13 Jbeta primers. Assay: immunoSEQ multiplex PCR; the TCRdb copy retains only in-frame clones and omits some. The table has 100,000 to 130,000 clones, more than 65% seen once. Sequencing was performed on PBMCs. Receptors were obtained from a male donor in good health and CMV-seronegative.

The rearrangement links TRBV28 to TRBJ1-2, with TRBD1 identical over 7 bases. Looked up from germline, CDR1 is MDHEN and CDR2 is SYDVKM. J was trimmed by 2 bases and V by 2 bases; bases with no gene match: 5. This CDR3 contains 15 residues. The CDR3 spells CASSLPTQGNYGYTF. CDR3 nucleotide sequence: TGTGCCAGCAGTTTACCGACACAGGGGAACTATGGCTACACCTTC.

CDR3 protein: CASSDGPGQGETQYF. CDR3 coding DNA: TGTGCCAGCAGTGACGGCCCTGGACAGGGAGAGACCCAGTACTTC. This chain joins TRBV2 and TRBJ2-5, with 8 bases aligning to TRBD1. CDR1 is SNHLY, CDR2 FYNNEI, per germline. The CDR3 has 15 amino acids. With 3 bases clipped from V and 4 bases from J, the junction kept 7 bases outside the gene matches.

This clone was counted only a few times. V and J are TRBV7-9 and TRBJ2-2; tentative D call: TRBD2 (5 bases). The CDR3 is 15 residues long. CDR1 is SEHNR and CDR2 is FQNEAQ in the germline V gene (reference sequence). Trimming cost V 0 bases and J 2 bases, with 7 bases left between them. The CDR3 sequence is CASSLAGANTGELFF. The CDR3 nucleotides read TGTGCCAGCAGCTTAGCGGGAGCAAACACCGGGGAGCTGTTTTTT.

CDR3 region: CASSFFPGRGYEQYF. CDR3 DNA sequence: TGTGCCAGCAGTTTTTTCCCCGGCAGGGGTTACGAGCAGTACTTC. The J gene is TRBJ2-7, the V gene TRBV28, with D maybe TRBD1 (6 bases). The CDR3 extends over 15 amino acids. The germline V gene encodes CDR1 MDHEN and CDR2 SYDVKM. V was cut by 3 bases and J by 4 bases, with 16 bases left in between.

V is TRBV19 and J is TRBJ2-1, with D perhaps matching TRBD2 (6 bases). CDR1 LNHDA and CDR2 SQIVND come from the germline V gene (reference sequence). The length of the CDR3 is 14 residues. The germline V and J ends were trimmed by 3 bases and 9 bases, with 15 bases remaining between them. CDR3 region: CASSIRTGVAEQFF. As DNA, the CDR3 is TGTGCCAGTAGTATCCGGACGGGAGTTGCTGAGCAGTTCTTC.

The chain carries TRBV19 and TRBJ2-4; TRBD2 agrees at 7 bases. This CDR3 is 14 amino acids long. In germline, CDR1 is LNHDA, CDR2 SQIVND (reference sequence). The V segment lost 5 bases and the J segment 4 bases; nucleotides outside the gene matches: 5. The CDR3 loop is CASSVLAIKNIQYF. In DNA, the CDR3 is TGTGCCAGTAGTGTACTAGCGATAAAAAACATTCAGTACTTC.